A single sample is the source of the 26 T cell receptor beta chains below, sequenced in a study of shared clonotypes between healthy human individuals. CD45RO-negative cells were positively selected for CCR7, leaving out terminally differentiated effector memory CD45RA+ cells. This table comes from immunoSEQ multiplex PCR, and its TCRdb copy is limited to in-frame clones, with some not included. The table records some 1,900,000 clones, approximately 94% of them present only once. Sequencing was carried out using naive CD8+ T cells sorted from blood. These TCRs come from a man aged 18 to 29 in good health.

The J gene is TRBJ2-1, the V gene TRBV4-3; 11 bases map to TRBD2. The CDR3 totals 16 residues. The V gene end was trimmed by 2 bases and the J gene end by 2 bases; junction bases not matched to a gene: 2. Germline lookup yields CDR1 LGHNA and CDR2 YSLEER. The CDR3 loop is CASSQTGLAAYNEQFF. In nucleotides, the CDR3 is TGCGCCAGCAGCCAAACGGGACTAGCGGCCTACAATGAGCAGTTCTTC.

This clone was seen more than once but under ten times. V gene TRBV19 combines with J gene TRBJ2-2; no clear D. This CDR3 region has 14 residues. Germline lookup yields CDR1 LNHDA and CDR2 SQIVND (reference sequence). Trimming removed 5 bases from V and 2 bases from J, with 9 bases in between. This CDR3 reads CASSPRLNTGELFF. Written as DNA, the CDR3 is TGTGCCAGTAGTCCCCGACTTAACACCGGGGAGCTGTTTTTT.

The J gene is TRBJ2-5, the V gene TRBV10-3, with D possibly TRBD1 on 5 matching bases. This CDR3 comprises 16 residues. Deletions cut 0 bases from V and 0 bases from J, with 11 bases between. Germline CDR1 and CDR2: ENHRY and SYGVKD. CDR3 residues: CAISESLKGYQETQYF. CDR3 nucleotides: TGTGCCATCAGTGAGTCGCTGAAGGGGTACCAAGAGACCCAGTACTTC.

Points on this clone: In the same sample, other DNA sequences code for this CDR3. The chain links TRBV7-8 to TRBJ1-5, with TRBD1 as a possible D gene (5 bases). V was trimmed by 1 base and J by 5 bases, leaving 6 bases between them. This CDR3 spans 13 amino acids. Germline V CDR1 and CDR2: SGHVS, FQNEAQ. Here the CDR3 reads CASSLGGDQPQHF. In nucleotides, the CDR3 is TGTGCCAGCAGCTTAGGAGGGGATCAGCCCCAGCATTTT.

The chain couples TRBV27 to TRBJ2-1; TRBD2 is a possible D gene (5 bases). CDR3 length equals 15 residues. Germline V gene sequence: CDR1 MNHEY, CDR2 SMNVEV (reference sequence). Trimming removed 6 bases from V and 0 bases from J, with 12 bases in between. The DNA of the CDR3 is TGTGCCAGCAGACGTAGCGAACCCTCCTACAATGAGCAGTTCTTC. The encoded protein is CASRRSEPSYNEQFF.

V usage is TRBV7-9 and J usage is TRBJ2-5; no firm D call. CDR1 and CDR2 (germline): SEHNR, FQNEAQ (reference sequence). CDR3 length: 17 amino acids. Trimming left V 6 bases short and J 0 bases short, with 20 bases between. CDR3 loop: CASSHQKDARHQETQYF. CDR3 sequence (DNA): TGTGCCAGCAGTCATCAGAAGGACGCAAGGCACCAAGAGACCCAGTACTTC.

The rearrangement uses TRBV7-2 and TRBJ2-3; TRBD2 matches 8 bases. The germline CDR1 and CDR2 sequences are SGHTA and FQGNSA. The CDR3 totals 17 residues. Trimming at V came to 5 bases and at J to 2 bases, leaving 12 bases not matched to a gene. The CDR3 sequence is CASSPTGSGGITDTQYF. CDR3 in DNA: TGTGCCAGCAGCCCCACGGGTTCGGGGGGGATCACAGATACGCAGTATTTT.

This chain links TRBV29-1 with TRBJ2-1; 9 nucleotides agree with TRBD2. There are 14 residues in the CDR3. After removal of 3 bases from V and 4 bases from J, the junction contained 4 bases not matched to a gene. CDR1 is SQVTM and CDR2 is ANQGSEA in the germline V gene. The CDR3 DNA reads as TGCAGCGTTGAGTCGGCGGGAGGGTACAATGAGCAGTTCTTC. It specifies CSVESAGGYNEQFF.

The chain combines TRBV6-5 with TRBJ2-7, with 8 bases matching TRBD2. Germline V gene data show CDR1 as MNHEY and CDR2 as SVGAGI. V trimming: 0 bases; J trimming: 3 bases; junction bases outside the gene matches: 7. The CDR3 is made up of 16 amino acids. This chain's CDR3 is CASSYSGAGGLYEQYF. In DNA form, the CDR3 reads TGTGCCAGCAGTTACTCGGGCGCGGGGGGCCTCTACGAGCAGTACTTC.

The J gene is TRBJ1-1, the V gene TRBV30, with a possible D match to TRBD1 (5 bases). V was cut by 1 base and J by 4 bases, with 10 bases left in between. This CDR3 comprises 13 residues. Germline CDR1 reads GTSNPN; CDR2 reads SVGIG (reference sequence). This CDR3 reads CAWSGGEGTEAFF. CDR3 nucleotides: TGTGCCTGGAGTGGAGGGGAGGGCACTGAAGCTTTCTTT. Full variable domain (remainder filled in from reference TRBV30 and TRBJ1-1): SQTIHQWPATLVQPVGSPLSLECTVEGTSNPNLYWYRQAAGRGLQLLFYSVGIGQISSEVPQNLSASRPQDRQFILSSKKLLLSDSGFYLCAWSGGEGTEAFFGQGTRLTVV.

The CDR3 protein is CASSDIAVRGPNEQYF. In DNA form, the CDR3 reads TGCGCCAGCAGTGATATTGCGGTCCGGGGCCCAAACGAGCAGTACTTC. The rearrangement uses TRBV10-2 and TRBJ2-7; D may match TRBD1 or TRBD2 (5 bases each). Per germline, CDR1 WSHSY and CDR2 SAAADI. The CDR3 extends over 16 amino acids. Trimming left V 3 bases short and J 5 bases short, with 20 bases between.

The V call is TRBV10-3, the J call TRBJ2-3; D unclear. There are 18 residues in the CDR3. V was trimmed by 3 bases and J by 1 base, leaving 20 bases between them. Germline lookup yields CDR1 ENHRY and CDR2 SYGVKD. For the CDR3, the DNA is TGTGCCATCAGTGACAGTGGATATGAAGGTGCTGGCACAGATACGCAGTATTTT. Protein sequence: CAISDSGYEGAGTDTQYF.

CDR3 sequence reads: CASHSVQGAFDEQYF. As DNA, the CDR3 is TGCGCCAGCCATTCCGTCCAGGGGGCTTTCGACGAGCAGTACTTC. The rearrangement uses TRBV5-1 and TRBJ2-7; 8 positions match TRBD1. Germline lookup yields CDR1 SGHRS and CDR2 YFSETQ. This CDR3 has 15 residues. After removal of 7 bases from V and 5 bases from J, the junction contained 14 bases not matched to a gene.

V and J are TRBV5-1 and TRBJ2-7, with a weak D call TRBD2 (6 bases). Germline lookup yields CDR1 SGHRS and CDR2 YFSETQ. The length of the CDR3 is 15 residues. V was shortened by 5 bases and J by 1 base, with 16 bases between the two germline ends. This CDR3 is CASRPQGGGSYEQYF. CDR3 nucleotide sequence: TGCGCCAGCAGACCGCAGGGCGGAGGGTCCTACGAGCAGTACTTC.

The gene calls are TRBV30 and TRBJ1-6, with unresolved D. The CDR3 consists of 14 residues. V was pared by 5 bases and J by 5 bases, with 13 bases between. The V gene's germline CDR1 is GTSNPN and CDR2 SVGIG (reference sequence). CDR3 in amino acids: CAWVHGVHNSPLHF. The CDR3 nucleotides are TGTGCCTGGGTTCACGGGGTTCATAATTCACCCCTCCACTTT.

The CDR3 here is CASSWTVNTEAFF. DNA for the CDR3: TGTGCCAGCAGCTGGACTGTGAACACTGAAGCTTTCTTT. The chain carries TRBV28 and TRBJ1-1; D call uncertain. Germline V CDR1 and CDR2: MDHEN, SYDVKM. This CDR3 is 13 amino acids long. With 6 bases removed from V and 0 bases from J, the gap between germline ends came to 8 bases.

This chain links TRBV10-1 with TRBJ2-5; perhaps D is TRBD1 or TRBD2 (5 bases each). The V end was cut by 4 bases, the J end by 1 base, with 13 bases between. The CDR3 covers 15 residues. CDR1 is WNHNN, CDR2 SYGVQD, per germline (reference sequence). CDR3 in DNA: TGCGCCAGCAGTGGGCCCGGTGGGGGCCAAGAGACCCAGTACTTC. Its protein product is CASSGPGGGQETQYF.

The J gene is TRBJ1-1, the V gene TRBV4-2; the D is unclear. The germline V and J ends were trimmed by 0 bases and 8 bases, with 13 bases remaining between them. CDR3 length equals 14 residues. The germline V gene has CDR1 LGHNA and CDR2 YNFKEQ. CDR3: CASSQERGVKEAFF. As DNA, the CDR3 is TGTGCCAGCAGCCAAGAACGCGGGGTAAAGGAAGCTTTCTTT.

The rearrangement joins TRBV2 to TRBJ2-7; TRBD1 or TRBD2 may be the D gene (5 bases each). The ends were cut back, 6 bases at V and 0 bases at J, with 18 bases in the middle. The CDR3 contains 16 residues. The V gene's germline CDR1 is SNHLY and CDR2 FYNNEI. CDR3 nucleotide sequence: TGTGCCAGCAGACCCGGGACGGGAAGTCCCTCCTACGAGCAGTACTTC. Translation: CASRPGTGSPSYEQYF.

This chain joins TRBV7-8 and TRBJ1-3, with TRBD1 as a possible D gene (6 bases). This CDR3 contains 15 residues. Trimming left V 5 bases short and J 3 bases short, with 14 bases between. Germline loops: CDR1 SGHVS, CDR2 FQNEAQ. This chain's CDR3 is CASSPARGDGNTIYF. The CDR3 nucleotides are TGTGCCAGCAGCCCCGCCAGGGGTGATGGAAACACCATATATTTT.

The chain combines TRBV9 with TRBJ2-1, with unresolved D. Germline V lookup: CDR1 SGDLS, CDR2 YYNGEE. Trimming cost V 0 bases and J 2 bases, with 12 bases left between them. There are 16 residues in the CDR3. CDR3 coding DNA: TGTGCCAGCAGCGTAGAAGGGTGGATTACCTACAATGAGCAGTTCTTC. It is translated as CASSVEGWITYNEQFF.

The rearrangement links TRBV28 to TRBJ2-1; D uncertain. Germline CDR1 is MDHEN and CDR2 is SYDVKM. The CDR3 consists of 14 residues. V was pared by 1 base and J by 8 bases, with 12 bases between. The CDR3 here is CASSLSASTHEQFF. DNA of the CDR3: TGTGCCAGCAGTTTATCCGCCTCCACGCATGAGCAGTTCTTC.

The V and J genes are TRBV9 and TRBJ2-5, with TRBD2 identical over 13 bases. CDR3 length: 15 amino acids. Trimming removed 3 bases from V and 4 bases from J; junction bases left unmatched: 3. Germline assignment: CDR1 SGDLS and CDR2 YYNGEE. CDR3 residues: CASSGTSGSGETQYF. Here the CDR3 DNA reads TGTGCCAGCAGCGGGACTAGCGGGAGCGGAGAGACCCAGTACTTC.

The chain combines TRBV4-3 with TRBJ2-1; 9 bases line up with TRBD2. This CDR3 is built from 16 residues. J lost 6 bases, V lost 0 bases, and 6 bases had no gene match. Germline V lookup: CDR1 LGHNA, CDR2 YSLEER. The CDR3 sequence: CASSQDPPSGVNEQFF. Here the CDR3 DNA reads TGCGCCAGCAGCCAAGATCCCCCTAGCGGGGTCAATGAGCAGTTCTTC.

The chain employs TRBV27 and TRBJ2-5; D could derive from TRBD1 or TRBD2 (6 bases each). The germline CDR1 and CDR2 sequences are MNHEY and SMNVEV (reference sequence). There are 15 residues in the CDR3. Trimming stripped 4 bases from V and 1 base from J, with 13 bases between. The CDR3 DNA reads TGTGCCAGCAGTTGGGGGGCTAGCAGCCAAGAGACCCAGTACTTC. This sequence encodes CASSWGASSQETQYF.

This clone was observed a single time. This chain connects TRBV13 to TRBJ1-2; maybe TRBD1 (5 bases). The germline V gene has CDR1 PRHDT and CDR2 FYEKMQ (reference sequence). The V end was cut by 5 bases, the J end by 4 bases, with 17 bases between. The CDR3 spans 15 residues. CDR3 in DNA: TGTGCCAGCAGCCTGAGCCGGGACGTGAGCTATGGCTACACCTTC. It codes for CASSLSRDVSYGYTF. Variable domain in full (rest from reference TRBV13 and TRBJ1-2): AAGVIQSPRHLIKEKRETATLKCYPIPRHDTVYWYQQGPGQDPQFLISFYEKMQSDKGSIPDRFSAQQFSDYHSELNMSSLELGDSALYFCASSLSRDVSYGYTFGSGTRLTVV.